This TCR beta chain was retrieved from a study of cytomegalovirus exposure and HLA in healthy donors. Study-level points and caveats: Altogether, 164 TCR beta chains were recorded as cytomegalovirus-associated.

The assay was immunoSEQ multiplex PCR, and TCRdb's table has in-frame clones only and misses some. The repertoire holds over 120,000 clones, 85% to 90% seen once, with around 5.9% in the top ten. Concerning this clone itself: Its antigen remains unknown.

V was cut by 5 bases and J by 12 bases, with 24 bases left in between. Germline CDR1 is SEHNR and CDR2 is FQNEAQ (reference sequence). The CDR3 loop spans 15 amino acids. The specimen was PBMCs. The TCR sequence derives from a woman under 40 in good health and CMV-seropositive. This sequence joins TRBV7-9 and TRBJ2-3; the D gene is possibly TRBD1 (6 bases). The CDR3: CASSAGTQGRNRQYF. CDR3 coding DNA: TGTGCCAGCAGCGCAGGGACACAGGGTAGAAATCGCCAGTATTTT.